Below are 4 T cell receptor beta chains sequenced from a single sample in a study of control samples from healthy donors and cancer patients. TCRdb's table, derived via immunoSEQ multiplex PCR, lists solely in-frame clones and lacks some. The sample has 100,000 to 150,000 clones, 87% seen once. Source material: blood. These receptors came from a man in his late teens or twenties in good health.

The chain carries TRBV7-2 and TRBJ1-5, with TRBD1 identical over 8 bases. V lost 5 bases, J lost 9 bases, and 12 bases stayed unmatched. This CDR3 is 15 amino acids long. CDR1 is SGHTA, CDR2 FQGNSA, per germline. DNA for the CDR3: TGTGCCAGCAGCCGGGCGGACAGGGCTTTTCTGCCCCAGCATTTT. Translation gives CASSRADRAFLPQHF.

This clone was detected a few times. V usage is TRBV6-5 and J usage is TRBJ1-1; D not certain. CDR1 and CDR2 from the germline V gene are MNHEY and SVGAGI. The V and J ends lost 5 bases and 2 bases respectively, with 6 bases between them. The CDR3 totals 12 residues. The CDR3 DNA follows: TGTGCCAGCAGTACGATTAACACTGAAGCTTTCTTT. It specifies CASSTINTEAFF.

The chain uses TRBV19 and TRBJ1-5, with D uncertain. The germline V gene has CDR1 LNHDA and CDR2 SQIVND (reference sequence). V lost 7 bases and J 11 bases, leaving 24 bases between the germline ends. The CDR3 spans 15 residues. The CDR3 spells CASTETARHLSAQHF. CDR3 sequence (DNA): TGTGCCAGTACCGAGACTGCGCGGCATCTTTCAGCCCAGCATTTT. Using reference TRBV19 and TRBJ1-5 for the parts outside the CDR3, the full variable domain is DGGITQSPKYLFRKEGQNVTLSCEQNLNHDAMYWYRQDPGQGLRLIYYSQIVNDFQKGDIAEGYSVSREKKESFPLTVTSAQKNPTAFYLCASTETARHLSAQHFGDGTRLSIL.

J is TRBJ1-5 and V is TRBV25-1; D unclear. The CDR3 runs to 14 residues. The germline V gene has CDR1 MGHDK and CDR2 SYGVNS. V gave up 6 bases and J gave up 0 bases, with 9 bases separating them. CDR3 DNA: TGTGCCAGCAGACAGTGGGGTAGCAATCAGCCCCAGCATTTT. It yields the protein CASRQWGSNQPQHF.